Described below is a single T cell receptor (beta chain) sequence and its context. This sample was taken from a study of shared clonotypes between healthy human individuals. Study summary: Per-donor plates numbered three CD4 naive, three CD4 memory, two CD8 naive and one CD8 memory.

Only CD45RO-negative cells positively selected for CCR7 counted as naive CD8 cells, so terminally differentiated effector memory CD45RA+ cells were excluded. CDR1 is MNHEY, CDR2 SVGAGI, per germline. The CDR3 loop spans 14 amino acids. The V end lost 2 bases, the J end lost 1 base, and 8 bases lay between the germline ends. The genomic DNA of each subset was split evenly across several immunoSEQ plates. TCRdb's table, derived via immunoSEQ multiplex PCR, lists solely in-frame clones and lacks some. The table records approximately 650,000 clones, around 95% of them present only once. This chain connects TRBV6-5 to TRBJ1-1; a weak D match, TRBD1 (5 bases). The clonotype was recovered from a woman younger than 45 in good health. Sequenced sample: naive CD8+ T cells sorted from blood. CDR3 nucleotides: TGTGCCAGCAGTTACGCAGGACAGAACACTGAAGCTTTCTTT. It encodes CASSYAGQNTEAFF.